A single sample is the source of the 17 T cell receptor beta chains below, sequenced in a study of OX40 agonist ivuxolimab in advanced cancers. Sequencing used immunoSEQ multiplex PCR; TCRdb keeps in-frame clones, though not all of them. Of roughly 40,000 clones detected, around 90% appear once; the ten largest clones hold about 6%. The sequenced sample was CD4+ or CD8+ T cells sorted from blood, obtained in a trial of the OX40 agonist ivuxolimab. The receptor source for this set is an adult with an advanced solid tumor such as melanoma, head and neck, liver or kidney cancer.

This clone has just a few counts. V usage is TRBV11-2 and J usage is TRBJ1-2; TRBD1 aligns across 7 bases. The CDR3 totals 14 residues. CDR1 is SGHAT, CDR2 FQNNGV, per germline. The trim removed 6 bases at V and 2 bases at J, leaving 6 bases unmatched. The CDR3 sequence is CASRVTGMNYGYTF. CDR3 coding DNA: TGTGCCAGCAGGGTGACAGGGATGAACTATGGCTACACCTTC.

CDR3 sequence: CASFPGGPVTEAFF. The CDR3 DNA reads TGTGCCAGCTTTCCAGGGGGTCCCGTCACTGAAGCTTTCTTT. The chain employs TRBV5-4 and TRBJ1-1, with 7 bases matching TRBD1. CDR3 length: 14 amino acids. With 7 bases clipped from V and 4 bases from J, the junction kept 10 bases outside the gene matches. Germline values: CDR1 SGHNT, CDR2 YYREEE (reference sequence).

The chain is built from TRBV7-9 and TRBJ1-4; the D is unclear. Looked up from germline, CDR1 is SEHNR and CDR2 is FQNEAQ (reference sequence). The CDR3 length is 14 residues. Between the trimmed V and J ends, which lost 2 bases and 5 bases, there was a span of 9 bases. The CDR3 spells CASSLRRENEKLFF. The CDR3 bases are TGTGCCAGCAGCTTACGTCGGGAAAATGAAAAACTGTTTTTT.

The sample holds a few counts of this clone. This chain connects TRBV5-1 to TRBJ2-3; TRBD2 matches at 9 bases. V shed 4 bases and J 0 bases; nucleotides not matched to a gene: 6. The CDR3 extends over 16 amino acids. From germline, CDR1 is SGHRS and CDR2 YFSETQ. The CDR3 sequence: CASSRWAGGSTDTQYF. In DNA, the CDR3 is TGCGCCAGCAGCCGCTGGGCGGGAGGGAGCACAGATACGCAGTATTTT.

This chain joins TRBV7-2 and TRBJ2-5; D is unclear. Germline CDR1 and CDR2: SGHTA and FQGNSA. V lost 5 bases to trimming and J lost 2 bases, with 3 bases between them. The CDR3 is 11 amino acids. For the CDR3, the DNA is TGTGCCAGCAGCCGGCAAGAGACCCAGTACTTC. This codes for CASSRQETQYF.

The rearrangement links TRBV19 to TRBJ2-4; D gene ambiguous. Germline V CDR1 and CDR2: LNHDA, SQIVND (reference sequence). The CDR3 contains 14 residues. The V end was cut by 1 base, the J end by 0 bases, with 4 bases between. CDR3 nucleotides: TGTGCCAGTAGTATAGGTCTAGCCAAAAACATTCAGTACTTC. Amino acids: CASSIGLAKNIQYF.

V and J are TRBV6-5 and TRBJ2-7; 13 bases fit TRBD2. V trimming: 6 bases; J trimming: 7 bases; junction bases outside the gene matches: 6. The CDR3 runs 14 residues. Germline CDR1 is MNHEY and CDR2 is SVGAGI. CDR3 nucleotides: TGTGCCAGCAGACGGACTAGCGGGAGTTATGAGCAGTACTTC. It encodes CASRRTSGSYEQYF.

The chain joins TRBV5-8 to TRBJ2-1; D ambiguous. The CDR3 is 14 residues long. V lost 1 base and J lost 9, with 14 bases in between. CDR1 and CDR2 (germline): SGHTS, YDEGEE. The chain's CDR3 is CASSLRTPGPEQFF. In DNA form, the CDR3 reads TGTGCCAGCAGCTTGAGGACCCCCGGACCTGAGCAGTTCTTC.

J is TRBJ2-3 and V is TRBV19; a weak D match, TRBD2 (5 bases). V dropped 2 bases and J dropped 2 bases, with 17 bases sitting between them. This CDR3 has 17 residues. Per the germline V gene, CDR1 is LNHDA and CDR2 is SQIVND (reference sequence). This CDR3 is CASSITGRASLTDTQYF. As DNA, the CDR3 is TGTGCCAGTAGTATAACCGGGCGGGCCTCCCTCACAGATACGCAGTATTTT.

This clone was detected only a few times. CDR3 region: CASRQGAGQPQHF. Written as DNA, the CDR3 is TGCGCCAGCAGGCAGGGGGCAGGTCAGCCCCAGCATTTT. The chain employs TRBV10-2 and TRBJ1-5, with TRBD1 identical over 8 bases. CDR1 is WSHSY and CDR2 is SAAADI in the germline V gene. V shed 6 bases, J shed 6 bases, and the junction held 4 bases outside the gene matches. The CDR3 is made up of 13 amino acids.

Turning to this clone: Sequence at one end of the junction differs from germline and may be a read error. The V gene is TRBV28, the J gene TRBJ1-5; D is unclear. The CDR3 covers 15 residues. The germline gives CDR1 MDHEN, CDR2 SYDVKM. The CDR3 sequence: CASSLSGSGNQLQHF. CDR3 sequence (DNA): TGTGCCAGCAGTTTATCGGGGTCCGGCAATCAGCTCCAGCATTTT.

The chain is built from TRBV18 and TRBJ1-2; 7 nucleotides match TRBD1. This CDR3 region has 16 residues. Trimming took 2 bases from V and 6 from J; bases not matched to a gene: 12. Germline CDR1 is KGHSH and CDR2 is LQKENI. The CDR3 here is CASSPSDGQERNGYTF. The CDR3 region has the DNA TGTGCCAGCTCACCATCGGATGGACAGGAAAGGAATGGCTACACCTTC.

The CDR3 region has the DNA TGTGCCAGGGGACAGGGAAACACCGGGGAGCTGTTTTTT. It codes for CARGQGNTGELFF. The V and J genes are TRBV7-8 and TRBJ2-2; 9 bases are shared with TRBD1. Losses at the gene ends were 9 bases for V and 2 bases for J; bases not matched to a gene: 1. CDR1 SGHVS and CDR2 FQNEAQ come from the germline V gene. The CDR3 covers 13 residues.

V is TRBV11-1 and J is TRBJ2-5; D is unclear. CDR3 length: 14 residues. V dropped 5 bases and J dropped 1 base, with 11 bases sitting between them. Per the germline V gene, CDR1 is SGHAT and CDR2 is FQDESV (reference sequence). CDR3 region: CASSRDWAQETQYF. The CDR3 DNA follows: TGTGCCAGCAGCAGGGATTGGGCCCAAGAGACCCAGTACTTC.

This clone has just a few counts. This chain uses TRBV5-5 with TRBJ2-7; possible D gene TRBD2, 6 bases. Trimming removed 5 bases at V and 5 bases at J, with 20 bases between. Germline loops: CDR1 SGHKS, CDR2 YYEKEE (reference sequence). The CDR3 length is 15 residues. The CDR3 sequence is CASRRAGTAYDEQYF. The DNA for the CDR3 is TGTGCCAGCAGGAGAGCCGGGACTGCCTATGACGAGCAGTACTTC.

The CDR3 here is CASRTWGTNYGYTF. DNA for the CDR3: TGTGCCAGCCGCACCTGGGGGACTAACTATGGCTACACCTTC. The J gene is TRBJ1-2, the V gene TRBV28; the D gene is possibly TRBD1 (5 bases). CDR1 is MDHEN and CDR2 is SYDVKM in the germline V gene. The CDR3 runs 14 residues. Trimming took off 8 bases at V and 0 bases at J, with 13 bases between the two ends.

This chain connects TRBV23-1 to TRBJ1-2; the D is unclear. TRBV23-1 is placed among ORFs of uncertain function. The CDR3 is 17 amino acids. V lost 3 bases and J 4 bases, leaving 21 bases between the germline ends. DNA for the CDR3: TGCGCCAGCAGTCACCTCGGGATGGTGGATGAGATCTATGGCTACACCTTC. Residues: CASSHLGMVDEIYGYTF.